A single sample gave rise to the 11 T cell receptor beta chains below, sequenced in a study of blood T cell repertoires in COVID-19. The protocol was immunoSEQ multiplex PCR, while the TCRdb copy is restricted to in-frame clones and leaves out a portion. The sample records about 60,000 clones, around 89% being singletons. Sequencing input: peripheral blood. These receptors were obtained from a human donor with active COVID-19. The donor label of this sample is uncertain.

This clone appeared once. The CDR3 DNA reads as TGTGCCACCAGTGACACACCATCGACCGGGGAGCTGTTTTTT. Its translation: CATSDTPSTGELFF. This chain connects TRBV24-1 to TRBJ2-2; no firm D call. Between the trimmed V and J ends, which lost 4 bases and 5 bases, there was a span of 10 bases. The CDR3 extends over 14 amino acids. Germline CDR1 and CDR2: KGHDR and SFDVKD.

Here the CDR3 DNA reads TGTGCCAGCTCACCGACTAGCGGACAAGAGACCCAGTACTTC. This encodes CASSPTSGQETQYF. The V call is TRBV18, the J call TRBJ2-5, with 9 bases fitting TRBD2. Per the germline V gene, CDR1 is KGHSH and CDR2 is LQKENI. This CDR3 contains 14 residues. V was clipped by 3 bases and J by 2 bases; unmatched bases: 1. Variable domain in full (rest from reference TRBV18 and TRBJ2-5): NAGVMQNPRHLVRRRGQEARLRCSPMKGHSHVYWYRQLPEEGLKFMVYLQKENIIDESGMPKERFSAEFPKEGPSILRIQQVVRGDSAAYFCASSPTSGQETQYFGPGTRLLVL.

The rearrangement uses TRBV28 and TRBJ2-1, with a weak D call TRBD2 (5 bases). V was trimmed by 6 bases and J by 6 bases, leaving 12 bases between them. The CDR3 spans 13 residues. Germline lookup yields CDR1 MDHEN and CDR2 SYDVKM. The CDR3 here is CASSTRGSNEQFF. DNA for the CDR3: TGTGCCAGCAGCACTCGAGGGTCCAATGAGCAGTTCTTC.

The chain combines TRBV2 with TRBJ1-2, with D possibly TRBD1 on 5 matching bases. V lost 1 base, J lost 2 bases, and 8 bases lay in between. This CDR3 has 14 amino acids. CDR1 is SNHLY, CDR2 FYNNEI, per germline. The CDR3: CASSEGGDNYGYTF. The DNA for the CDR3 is TGTGCCAGCAGTGAAGGCGGGGACAACTATGGCTACACCTTC.

CDR3 loop: CASSIPQGSGAEAFF. The DNA for the CDR3 is TGTGCCAGCAGCATACCTCAGGGGAGCGGCGCTGAAGCTTTCTTT. The V gene is TRBV5-4, the J gene TRBJ1-1, with D maybe TRBD1 (6 bases). The CDR3 totals 15 residues. V shed 4 bases and J shed 6 bases, with 19 bases lying between them. Germline CDR1 and CDR2: SGHNT and YYREEE (reference sequence).

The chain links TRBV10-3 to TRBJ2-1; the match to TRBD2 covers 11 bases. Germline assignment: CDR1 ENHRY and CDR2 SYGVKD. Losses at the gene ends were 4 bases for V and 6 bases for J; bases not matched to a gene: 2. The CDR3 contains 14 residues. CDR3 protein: CAISGLAGFNEQFF. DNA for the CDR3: TGTGCCATCAGTGGACTAGCGGGATTCAATGAGCAGTTCTTC.

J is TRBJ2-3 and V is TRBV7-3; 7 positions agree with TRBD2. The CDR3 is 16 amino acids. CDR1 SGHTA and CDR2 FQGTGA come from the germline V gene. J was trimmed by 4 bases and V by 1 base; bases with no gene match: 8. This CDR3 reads CASSLMGAGVPDTQYF. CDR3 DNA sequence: TGTGCCAGCAGCTTAATGGGTGCGGGAGTACCAGATACGCAGTATTTT.

CDR3 nucleotides: TGTGCCAGCAGCGTAGAGTCTAGCGGGGGTGTTGAGCAGTTCTTC. As protein: CASSVESSGGVEQFF. V and J are TRBV9 and TRBJ2-1; 10 positions match TRBD2. The ends lost 0 bases at V and 9 bases at J; junction bases unmatched: 6. This CDR3 is built from 15 residues. Germline V lookup: CDR1 SGDLS, CDR2 YYNGEE.

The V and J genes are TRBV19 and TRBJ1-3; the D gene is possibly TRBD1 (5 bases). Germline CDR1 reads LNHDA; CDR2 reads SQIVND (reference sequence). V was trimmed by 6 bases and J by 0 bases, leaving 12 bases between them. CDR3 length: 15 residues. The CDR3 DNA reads TGTGCCAGTAGCCAGACAGCACACTCTGGAAACACCATATATTTT. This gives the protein CASSQTAHSGNTIYF.

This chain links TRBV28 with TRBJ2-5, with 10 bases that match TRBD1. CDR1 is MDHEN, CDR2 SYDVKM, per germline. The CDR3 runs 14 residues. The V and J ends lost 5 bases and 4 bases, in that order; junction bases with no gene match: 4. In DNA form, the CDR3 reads TGTGCCAGCAGTCGGACAGGGGGAACAGAGACCCAGTACTTC. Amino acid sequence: CASSRTGGTETQYF.

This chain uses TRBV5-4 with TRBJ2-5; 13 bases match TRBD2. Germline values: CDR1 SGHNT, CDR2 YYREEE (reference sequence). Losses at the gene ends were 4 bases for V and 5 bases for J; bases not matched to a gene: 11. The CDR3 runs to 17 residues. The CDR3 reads CASSPTSGGAVRETQYF. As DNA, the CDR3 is TGTGCCAGCAGCCCAACTAGCGGGGGGGCCGTTCGGGAGACCCAGTACTTC.